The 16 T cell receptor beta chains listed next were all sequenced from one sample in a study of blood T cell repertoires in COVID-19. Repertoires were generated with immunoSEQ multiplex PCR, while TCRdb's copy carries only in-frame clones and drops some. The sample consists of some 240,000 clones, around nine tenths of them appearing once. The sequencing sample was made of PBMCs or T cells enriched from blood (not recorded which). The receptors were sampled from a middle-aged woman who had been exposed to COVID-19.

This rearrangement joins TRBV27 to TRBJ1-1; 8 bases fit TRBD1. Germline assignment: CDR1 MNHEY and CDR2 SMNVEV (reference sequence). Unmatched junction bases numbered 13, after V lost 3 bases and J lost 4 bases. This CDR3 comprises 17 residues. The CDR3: CASSLLAQGVRGTEAFF. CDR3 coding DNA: TGTGCCAGCAGTTTGTTAGCACAGGGGGTAAGGGGCACTGAAGCTTTCTTT.

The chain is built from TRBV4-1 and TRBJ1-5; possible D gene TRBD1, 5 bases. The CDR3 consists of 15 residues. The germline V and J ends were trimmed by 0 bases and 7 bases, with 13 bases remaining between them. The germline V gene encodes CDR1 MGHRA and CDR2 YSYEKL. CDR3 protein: CASSQDSTAKQPQHF. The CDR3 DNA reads TGCGCCAGCAGCCAAGATTCGACAGCAAAACAGCCCCAGCATTTT.

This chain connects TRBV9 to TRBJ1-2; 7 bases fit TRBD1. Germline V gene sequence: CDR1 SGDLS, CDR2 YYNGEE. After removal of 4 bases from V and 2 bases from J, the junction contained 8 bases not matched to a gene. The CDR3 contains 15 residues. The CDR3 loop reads CASSPRTGLNYGYTF. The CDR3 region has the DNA TGTGCCAGCAGCCCCCGGACAGGCTTGAACTATGGCTACACCTTC.

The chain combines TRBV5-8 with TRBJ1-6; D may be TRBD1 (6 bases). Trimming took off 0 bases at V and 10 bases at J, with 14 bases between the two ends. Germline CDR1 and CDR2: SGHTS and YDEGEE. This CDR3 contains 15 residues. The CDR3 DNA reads TGTGCCAGCAGCTTGGGGTACAGGGAAATGTCACCCCTCCACTTT. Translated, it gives CASSLGYREMSPLHF.

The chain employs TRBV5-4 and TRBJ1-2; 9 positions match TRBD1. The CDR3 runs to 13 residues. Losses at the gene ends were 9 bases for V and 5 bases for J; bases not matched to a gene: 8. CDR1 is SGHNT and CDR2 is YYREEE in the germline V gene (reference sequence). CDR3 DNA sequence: TGTGCCACCGCAATGGGACAGGGATATGGCTACACCTTC. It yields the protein CATAMGQGYGYTF.

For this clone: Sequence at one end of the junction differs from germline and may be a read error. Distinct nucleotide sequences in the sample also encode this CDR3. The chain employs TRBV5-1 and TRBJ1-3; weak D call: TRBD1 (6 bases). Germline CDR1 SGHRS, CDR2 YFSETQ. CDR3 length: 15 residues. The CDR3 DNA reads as TGTGCCAGCAGCTTGACAGGCTCTTCTGGAAACACCATATATTTT. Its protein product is CASSLTGSSGNTIYF.

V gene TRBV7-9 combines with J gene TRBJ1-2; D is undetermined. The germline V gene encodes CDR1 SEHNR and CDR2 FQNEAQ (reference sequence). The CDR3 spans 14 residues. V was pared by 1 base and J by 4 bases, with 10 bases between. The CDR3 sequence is CASSLGEPSYGYTF. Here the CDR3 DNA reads TGTGCCAGCAGCTTAGGGGAGCCGAGCTATGGCTACACCTTC.

CDR3 region: CASSFRTGRRDTIYF. CDR3 coding DNA: TGTGCCAGCAGTTTCCGGACAGGGAGACGGGACACCATATATTTT. The gene calls are TRBV28 and TRBJ1-3; 8 nucleotides align to TRBD1. The trim removed 3 bases at V and 8 bases at J, leaving 9 bases unmatched. The CDR3 extends over 15 amino acids. Germline V lookup: CDR1 MDHEN, CDR2 SYDVKM.

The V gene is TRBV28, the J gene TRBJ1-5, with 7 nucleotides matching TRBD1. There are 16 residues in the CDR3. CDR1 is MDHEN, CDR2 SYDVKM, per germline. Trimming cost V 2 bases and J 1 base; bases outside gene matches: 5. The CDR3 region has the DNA TGTGCCAGCAGTTTACCCCGACAGGGCAGCAATCAGCCCCAGCATTTT. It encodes CASSLPRQGSNQPQHF.

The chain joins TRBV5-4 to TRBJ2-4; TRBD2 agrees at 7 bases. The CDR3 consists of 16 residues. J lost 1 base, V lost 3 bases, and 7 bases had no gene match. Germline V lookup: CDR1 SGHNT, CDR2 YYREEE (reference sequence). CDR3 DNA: TGTGCCAGCAGCTCCCCGGGACTAATTGCCAAAAACATTCAGTACTTC. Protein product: CASSSPGLIAKNIQYF.

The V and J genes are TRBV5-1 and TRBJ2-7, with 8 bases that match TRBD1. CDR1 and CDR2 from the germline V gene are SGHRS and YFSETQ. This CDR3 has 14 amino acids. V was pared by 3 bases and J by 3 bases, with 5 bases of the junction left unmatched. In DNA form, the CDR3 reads TGCGCCAGCAGCTCCGGGGACAGGATCTACGAGCAGTACTTC. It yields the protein CASSSGDRIYEQYF.

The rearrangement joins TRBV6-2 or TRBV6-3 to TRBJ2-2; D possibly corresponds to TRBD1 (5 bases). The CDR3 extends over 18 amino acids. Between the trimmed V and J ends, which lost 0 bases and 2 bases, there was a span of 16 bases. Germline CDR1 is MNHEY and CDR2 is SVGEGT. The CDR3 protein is CASSYSRSTEGNTGELFF. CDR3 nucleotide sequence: TGTGCCAGCAGTTACTCGCGGTCGACAGAAGGTAACACCGGGGAGCTGTTTTTT.

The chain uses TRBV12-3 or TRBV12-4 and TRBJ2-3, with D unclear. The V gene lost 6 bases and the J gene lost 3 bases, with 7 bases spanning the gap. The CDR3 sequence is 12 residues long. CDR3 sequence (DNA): TGTGCCAGCAGGGCTCGTACAGATACGCAGTATTTT. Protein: CASRARTDTQYF.

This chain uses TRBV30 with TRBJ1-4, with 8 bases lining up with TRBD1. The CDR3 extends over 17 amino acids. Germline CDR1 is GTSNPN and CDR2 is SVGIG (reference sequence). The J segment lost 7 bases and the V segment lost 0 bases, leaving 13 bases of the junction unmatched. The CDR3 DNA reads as TGTGCCTGGAGTGTCGGACAGGGTAGGGGACGGGGTGAAAAACTGTTTTTT. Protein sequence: CAWSVGQGRGRGEKLFF.

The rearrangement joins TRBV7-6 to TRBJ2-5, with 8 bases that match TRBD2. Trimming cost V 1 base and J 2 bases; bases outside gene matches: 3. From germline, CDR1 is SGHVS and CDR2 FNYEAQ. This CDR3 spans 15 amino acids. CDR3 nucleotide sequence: TGTGCCAGCAGCTTAGGGCGGGGGGCTCAAGAGACCCAGTACTTC. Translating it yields CASSLGRGAQETQYF. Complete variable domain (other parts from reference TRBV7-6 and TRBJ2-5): GAGVSQSPRYKVTKRGQDVALRCDPISGHVSLYWYRQALGQGPEFLTYFNYEAQQDKSGLPNDRFSAERPEGSISTLTIQRTEQRDSAMYRCASSLGRGAQETQYFGPGTRLLVL.

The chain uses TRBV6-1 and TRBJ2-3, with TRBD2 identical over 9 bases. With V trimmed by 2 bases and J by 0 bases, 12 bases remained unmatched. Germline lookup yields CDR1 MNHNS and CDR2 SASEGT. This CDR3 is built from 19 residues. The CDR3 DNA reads TGTGCCAGCAGTGAAACCCTCCTAGCGGGGATCTCTAGCACAGATACGCAGTATTTT. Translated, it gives CASSETLLAGISSTDTQYF.